This passage covers 6 T cell receptor beta chains from one sample sequenced in a study of blood T cell repertoires in COVID-19. Using immunoSEQ multiplex PCR, the repertoire was profiled, and TCRdb retains in-frame clones only, with some absent. The sample has about 100,000 clones; over 75% are singletons. The sample was peripheral blood. The receptors shown here come from a human donor in a cohort sampled during active COVID-19.

The rearrangement joins TRBV9 to TRBJ2-1, with 8 nucleotides matching TRBD1. The germline V gene has CDR1 SGDLS and CDR2 YYNGEE. Unmatched junction bases numbered 8, after V lost 2 bases and J lost 7 bases. CDR3 length equals 15 residues. The CDR3 DNA sequence: TGTGCCAGCAGCGTCGGACAGGGTAGAGGTAATGAGCAGTTCTTC. Protein sequence: CASSVGQGRGNEQFF.

The chain couples TRBV7-9 to TRBJ2-2; D is possibly TRBD2 (6 bases). Germline assignment: CDR1 SEHNR and CDR2 FQNEAQ (reference sequence). The CDR3 is 14 amino acids. The V end was cut by 5 bases, the J end by 5 bases, with 12 bases between. CDR3 protein: CASSPLATTGELFF. In nucleotides, the CDR3 is TGTGCCAGCAGCCCACTAGCTACGACCGGGGAGCTGTTTTTT.

This sequence joins TRBV11-2 and TRBJ2-3; D call uncertain. With 5 bases removed from V and 4 bases from J, the gap between germline ends came to 10 bases. This CDR3 is built from 13 residues. Germline CDR1 and CDR2: SGHAT and FQNNGV. As DNA, the CDR3 is TGTGCCAGCAGCCCCCCTCCCGCAGATACGCAGTATTTT. Translation: CASSPPPADTQYF.

The V and J genes are TRBV6-5 and TRBJ2-3, with D tentatively TRBD2 (5 bases). V lost 2 bases and J lost 2, with 11 bases in between. The CDR3 runs to 15 residues. Germline V gene sequence: CDR1 MNHEY, CDR2 SVGAGI. The CDR3 DNA sequence: TGTGCCAGCAGTTACGGGAGTGGCATCACAGATACGCAGTATTTT. Amino acid sequence: CASSYGSGITDTQYF.

V gene TRBV29-1 combines with J gene TRBJ1-2; D remains unclear. The CDR3 runs to 13 residues. The V gene lost 7 bases and the J gene lost 0 bases, with 12 bases spanning the gap. Germline-derived CDR1 and CDR2 are SQVTM and ANQGSEA. In DNA form, the CDR3 reads TGCAGCGCTCTTGACACAACTAACTATGGCTACACCTTC. Translation: CSALDTTNYGYTF.

The CDR3 sequence: CASSLPLQRAGANVLTF. In nucleotides, the CDR3 is TGCGCCAGCAGCTTGCCGCTCCAGCGGGCTGGGGCCAACGTCCTGACTTTC. The rearrangement joins TRBV5-1 to TRBJ2-6, with a tentative D call TRBD2 (6 bases). The CDR3 is made up of 17 amino acids. The V gene's germline CDR1 is SGHRS and CDR2 YFSETQ. With 1 base removed from V and 2 bases from J, the gap between germline ends came to 13 bases.